This record looks at one T cell receptor (beta chain) sequence and its context. No antigen is known for it. The sample comes from a study of T-cell memory formation after mild COVID-19. General study results and limits: The study found balanced CD4/CD8 in clones contracting day 15 to 85 and a CD4+ lean in later expanders. Confirmation was lacking for SARS-CoV-2 specificity of second-wave clones that peaked on day 37. Pre-infection memory harbored some responding clones, suggesting cross-reactive memory joined.

Barcoded TCR alpha and TCR beta cDNA libraries with UMIs came from 5'RACE using constant-segment primers. TCRdb reanalysed the 5' RACE reads using MiXCR and keeps one entry per CDR3 protein. The data show a few hundred thousand distinct CDR3 sequences, around 25% seen once. The CDR3 extends over 14 amino acids. Germline V CDR1 and CDR2: SGHDT, YYEEEE. V was cut by 7 bases and J by 0 bases, with 10 bases left in between. The chain has TRBV5-6 and TRBJ2-2; D gene unclear. This TCR derives from an adult woman who had mild COVID-19 (a few samples of this study predate the infection). Cell type and time point are not known. The material sequenced was PBMCs or a T cell subset sorted from them (not recorded which). This CDR3 reads CASATGANTGELFF. The CDR3 bases are TGTGCCAGCGCGACTGGAGCGAACACCGGGGAGCTGTTTTTT.